This TCR beta chain originates from a study of PD-1 blockade in classical Hodgkin lymphoma. Findings and caveats of the study: The diversity seen at baseline in complete responders resembled that of newly diagnosed patients.

The germline V gene encodes CDR1 MDHEN and CDR2 SYDVKM. V gave up 5 bases and J gave up 5 bases; unmatched junction bases: 11. The CDR3 has 15 amino acids. Profiled with immunoSEQ multiplex PCR; TCRdb holds only in-frame clones, not every one. Of around 57,000 clones in the sample, 86% were seen once. Time point in this sample: cycle 4 day 1 (C4D1), after more than five weeks of nivolumab. Brentuximab vedotin exposure varied, and every patient relapsed after autologous stem cell transplantation. Classification of best responses gave complete response, partial response or progressive disease. For this clone: Antigen: not known.

This clonotype originated in a human donor with classical Hodgkin lymphoma. The chain links TRBV28 to TRBJ1-2; 7 bases fit TRBD1. Sequenced here: peripheral blood mononuclear cells (PBMCs), sampled before the fourth cycle of nivolumab. The CDR3 nucleotides read TGTGCCAGCAGTCTATCCCGAGGGGGCACATATGGCTACACCTTC. It specifies CASSLSRGGTYGYTF.